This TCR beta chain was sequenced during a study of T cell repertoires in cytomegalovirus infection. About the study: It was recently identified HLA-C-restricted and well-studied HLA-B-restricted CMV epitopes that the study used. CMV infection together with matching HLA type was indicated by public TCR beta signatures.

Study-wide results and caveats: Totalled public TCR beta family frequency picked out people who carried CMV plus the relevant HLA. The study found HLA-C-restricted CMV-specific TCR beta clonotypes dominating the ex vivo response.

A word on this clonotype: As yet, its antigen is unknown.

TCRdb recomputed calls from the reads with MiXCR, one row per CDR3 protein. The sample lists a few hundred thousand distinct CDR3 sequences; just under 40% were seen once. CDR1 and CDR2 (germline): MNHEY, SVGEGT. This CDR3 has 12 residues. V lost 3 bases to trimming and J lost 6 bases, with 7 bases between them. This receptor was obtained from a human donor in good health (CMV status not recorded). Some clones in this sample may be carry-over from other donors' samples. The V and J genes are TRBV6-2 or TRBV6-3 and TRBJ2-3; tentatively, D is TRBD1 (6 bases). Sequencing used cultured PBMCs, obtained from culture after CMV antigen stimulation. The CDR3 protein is CASSYRGDTQYF. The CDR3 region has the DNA TGTGCCAGCAGTTATAGGGGGGATACGCAGTATTTT.